The sequence of this TCR beta chain was determined in a study of immune heterogeneity within non-small cell lung tumors. A first 10-cycle multiplex round used 32 V-gene and 13 J-gene primers on TCR beta CDR3. MiXCR was run by TCRdb on the multiplex PCR reads, yielding one entry per CDR3 protein. The sample lists 2,300 or so distinct CDR3 sequences; roughly a quarter were seen once. Study conclusions and caveats: Patients largely differed in their high-frequency T-cell receptor beta clonotypes. Recurrence of identical dominant CDR3 beta clonotypes was observed across intrapatient tumor sites, concomitant with site-unique high-frequency clones.

This clonotype is labeled as medium-sized. Its antigen is undetermined. Genomic DNA from bulk tumor acted as the template, and about 600 ng was loaded per sample. Biopsy collection occurred during surgery, with several far-apart biopsies per primary tumor. Patients had untreated, newly diagnosed non-small cell lung cancer and underwent curative surgery. Germline V gene sequence: CDR1 DFQATT, CDR2 SNEGSKA (reference sequence). CDR3 length: 12 residues. Trimming removed 5 bases from V and 3 bases from J, with 10 bases in between. The chain couples TRBV20-1 to TRBJ1-1; the D gene is possibly TRBD1 (5 bases). The sequence was collected from a man in his forties with non-small cell lung cancer. The sequenced material came from lung tumor tissue. The DNA of the CDR3 is TGCAGTGCTCTTCAGGGATACACTGAAGCTTTCTTT. Residues: CSALQGYTEAFF.